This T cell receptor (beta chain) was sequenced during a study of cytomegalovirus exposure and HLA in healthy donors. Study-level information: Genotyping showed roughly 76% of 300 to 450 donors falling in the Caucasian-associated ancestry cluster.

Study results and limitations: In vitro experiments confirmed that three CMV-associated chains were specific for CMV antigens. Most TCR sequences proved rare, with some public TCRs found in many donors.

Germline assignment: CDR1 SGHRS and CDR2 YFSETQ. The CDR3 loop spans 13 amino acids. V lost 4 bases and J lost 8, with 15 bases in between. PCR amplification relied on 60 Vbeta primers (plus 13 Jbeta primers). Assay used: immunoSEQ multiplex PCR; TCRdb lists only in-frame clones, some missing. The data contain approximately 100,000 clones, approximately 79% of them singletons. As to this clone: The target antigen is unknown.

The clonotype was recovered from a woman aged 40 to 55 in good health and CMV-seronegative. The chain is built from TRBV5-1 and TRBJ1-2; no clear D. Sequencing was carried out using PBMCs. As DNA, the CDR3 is TGCGCCAGCAGCACTGACAACCAACTGGGCTACACCTTC. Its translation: CASSTDNQLGYTF.